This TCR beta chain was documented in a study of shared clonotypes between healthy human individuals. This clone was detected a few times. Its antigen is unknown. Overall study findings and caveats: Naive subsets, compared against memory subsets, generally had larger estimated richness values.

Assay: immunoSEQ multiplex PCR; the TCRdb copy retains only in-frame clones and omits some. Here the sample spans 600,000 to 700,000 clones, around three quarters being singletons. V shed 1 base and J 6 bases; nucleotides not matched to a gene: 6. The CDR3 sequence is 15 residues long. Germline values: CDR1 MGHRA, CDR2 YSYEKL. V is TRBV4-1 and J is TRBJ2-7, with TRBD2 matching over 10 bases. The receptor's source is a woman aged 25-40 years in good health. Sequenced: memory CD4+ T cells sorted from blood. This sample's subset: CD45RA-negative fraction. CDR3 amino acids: CASSQGFLAGAEQYF. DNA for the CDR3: TGCGCCAGCAGCCAAGGCTTCCTAGCGGGAGCCGAGCAGTACTTC.